The present entry profiles one T cell receptor (beta chain) with its context. Produced via immunoSEQ multiplex PCR; TCRdb's table is partial and in-frame only. The sample yields about 80,000 clones, more than 75% seen once. This specimen comes from a study of brain T cells in children with intractable seizures. The J segment lost 6 bases and the V segment lost 1 base, leaving 6 bases of the junction unmatched. This CDR3 has 16 residues. The V gene's germline CDR1 is LGHDT and CDR2 YNNKEL (reference sequence). The sequenced sample was peripheral blood, obtained at surgery. The V gene is TRBV3-1 (or the pseudogene TRBV3-2), the J gene TRBJ2-1; 10 nucleotides match TRBD2. This receptor was obtained from a girl aged 2-10 years with Rasmussen encephalitis and intractable seizures. The CDR3 DNA follows: TGTGCCAGCAGCCAAGTAATCGGACTAGCGGCCAATGAGCAGTTCTTC. Translating it yields CASSQVIGLAANEQFF.